This is a list of T cell receptor beta chains from one sample in a study of cytomegalovirus exposure and HLA in healthy donors. The table came from immunoSEQ multiplex PCR; TCRdb's copy has only in-frame clones and leaves some out. The sample has 100,000 to 150,000 clones; 60% to 75% are singletons. The sequencing sample was made of PBMCs. Every receptor here comes from a woman aged 50 to 65 in good health and CMV-seropositive. CDR3s include the opening cysteine and the closing phenylalanine or tryptophan. The D gene is left open where the match is weak. Size is stated for part of the rows, as once, few or many counts, or as a class when the clone is expanded.

TRBV5-1	TRBJ2-7	-	-	CASSRGGGLDEQYF	TGCGCCAGCAGCCGAGGGGGGGGGCTCGACGAGCAGTACTTC
TRBV11-3	TRBJ2-1	-	TRBD2	CASSLLNTGGEQFF	TGTGCCAGCAGCTTACTTAACACGGGGGGTGAGCAGTTCTTC
TRBV18	TRBJ2-7	few	-	CASSPSVFSYEQYF	TGTGCCAGCTCACCGTCAGTGTTCTCCTACGAGCAGTACTTC
TRBV7-9	TRBJ1-2	-	-	CASSSRTENYGYTF	TGTGCCAGCAGCTCCCGGACAGAAAACTATGGCTACACCTTC
TRBV4-1	TRBJ2-1	-	TRBD1	CASSPADRSSYNEQFF	TGCGCCAGCAGCCCGGCGGACAGGAGCTCCTACAATGAGCAGTTCTTC
TRBV5-1	TRBJ2-7	once	-	CASSRRDIKYEQYF	TGCGCCAGCAGTCGCCGGGACATCAAATACGAGCAGTACTTC
TRBV7-2	TRBJ2-3	-	-	CASSSRQTDTQYF	TGTGCCAGCAGCTCCCGACAGACAGATACGCAGTATTTT
TRBV4-1	TRBJ1-1	few	-	CASSLPTTLTEAFF	TGCGCCAGCAGCCTCCCGACAACTCTAACTGAAGCTTTCTTT
TRBV6-1	TRBJ2-5	-	TRBD2	CAINHLAGGQTQYF	TGTGCCATTAACCATCTAGCGGGGGGACAGACCCAGTACTTC
TRBV25-1	TRBJ1-2	once	-	CASSEYYREGGYTF	TGTGCCAGCAGTGAATATTACAGGGAGGGCGGCTACACCTTC
TRBV6-6	TRBJ2-7	-	TRBD1	CASSYSQGGHEQYF	TGTGCCAGCAGTTACTCACAGGGGGGACACGAGCAGTACTTC
TRBV19	TRBJ2-3	-	TRBD2	CASTLSGASGVTDTQYF	TGTGCCAGTACCCTAAGTGGTGCTAGCGGGGTTACAGATACGCAGTATTTT
TRBV4-1	TRBJ1-5	-	-	CASSQLTGNSNQPQHF	TGCGCCAGCAGCCAATTGACAGGTAATAGCAATCAGCCCCAGCATTTT
TRBV5-6	TRBJ2-4	-	-	CASSFQGTKNIQYF	TGTGCCAGCAGCTTTCAGGGGACCAAAAACATTCAGTACTTC
TRBV5-1	TRBJ2-2	-	-	CASSPSGTPTGELFF	TGCGCCAGCAGCCCTTCCGGGACTCCGACCGGGGAGCTGTTTTTT
TRBV18	TRBJ2-3	-	-	CASSRGTSTDTQYF	TGTGCCAGCTCACGGGGGACAAGCACAGATACGCAGTATTTT
TRBV13	TRBJ2-7	-	TRBD2	CASSSGTSGTVYEQYF	TGTGCCAGCAGCTCCGGGACTAGCGGGACCGTATACGAGCAGTACTTC
TRBV4-2	TRBJ2-5	-	TRBD2	CASSQILAGTRETQYF	TGTGCCAGCAGCCAGATACTAGCGGGGACAAGGGAGACCCAGTACTTC
TRBV18	TRBJ2-1	-	TRBD2	CASSPLYLAGNNEQFF	TGTGCCAGCTCACCACTTTATCTAGCGGGGAACAATGAGCAGTTCTTC
TRBV28	TRBJ1-6	-	-	CASTWGGEGSPLHF	TGTGCCAGCACGTGGGGAGGGGAAGGTTCACCCCTCCACTTT
TRBV28	TRBJ2-3	-	-	CASRASTDTQYF	TGTGCCAGCAGGGCCTCCACAGATACGCAGTATTTT
TRBV27	TRBJ1-2	-	TRBD1	CASRRPGQGYGYTF	TGTGCCAGCAGACGACCGGGACAGGGCTATGGCTACACCTTC
TRBV27	TRBJ2-1	few	-	CASSPLLLKTYNEQFF	TGTGCCAGCAGTCCACTCCTCTTAAAAACCTACAATGAGCAGTTCTTC
TRBV10-1	TRBJ2-3	-	-	CASRRGLEDTQYF	TGCGCCAGCAGAAGGGGGTTGGAAGATACGCAGTATTTT
TRBV18	TRBJ1-5	-	-	CASSQTTDSNQPQHF	TGTGCCAGCTCACAAACCACAGATAGCAATCAGCCCCAGCATTTT
TRBV7-2	TRBJ2-3	-	TRBD2	CASSQGLAGATDTQYF	TGTGCCAGCAGCCAAGGACTAGCGGGGGCCACAGATACGCAGTATTTT
TRBV4-2	TRBJ2-1	-	-	CASSQDGTYNEQFF	TGTGCCAGCAGCCAAGACGGTACCTACAATGAGCAGTTCTTC
TRBV27	TRBJ2-5	-	-	CASSLRGRETQYF	TGTGCCAGCAGTTTGAGGGGGAGAGAGACCCAGTACTTC
TRBV9	TRBJ2-4	-	-	CASSVEPGVVIQYF	TGTGCCAGCAGCGTAGAGCCAGGGGTGGTCATTCAGTACTTC
TRBV30	TRBJ1-2	-	-	CAWSVSGTLGLYTF	TGTGCCTGGAGTGTTTCAGGGACATTGGGCCTCTACACCTTC
TRBV2	TRBJ2-7	-	TRBD1	CASREPGTGVYEQYF	TGTGCCAGCAGGGAGCCGGGGACAGGGGTATACGAGCAGTACTTC
TRBV7-8	TRBJ1-1	few	TRBD1	CASSAGQGRTAFF	TGTGCCAGCAGCGCCGGACAGGGTAGGACGGCTTTCTTT
TRBV9	TRBJ2-5	-	-	CASSPHVAPQETQYF	TGTGCCAGCAGCCCCCACGTGGCACCCCAAGAGACCCAGTACTTC
TRBV6-6	TRBJ2-1	-	TRBD1	CASRITGTGSNEQFF	TGTGCCAGCAGGATTACCGGGACAGGTTCCAATGAGCAGTTCTTC
TRBV6-5	TRBJ2-7	few	-	CASRAQGSSYEQYF	TGTGCCAGCAGGGCACAGGGTAGCTCCTACGAGCAGTACTTC
TRBV7-9	TRBJ2-5	-	-	CASSLAQREETQYF	TGTGCCAGCAGCTTAGCTCAGCGGGAAGAGACCCAGTACTTC
TRBV30	TRBJ2-2	-	-	CAWSVPGGGRELFF	TGTGCCTGGAGTGTACCGGGAGGGGGCCGGGAGCTGTTTTTT
TRBV9	TRBJ2-3	few	TRBD2	CASSPYSGGATDTQYF	TGTGCCAGCAGCCCCTATAGCGGGGGGGCCACAGATACGCAGTATTTT
TRBV5-6	TRBJ1-2	-	TRBD1	CASSSGGWGYGYTF	TGTGCCAGCAGCTCAGGGGGCTGGGGCTATGGCTACACCTTC
TRBV9	TRBJ2-3	once	TRBD2	CASTPEGLAGFTDTQYF	TGTGCCAGCACCCCAGAGGGACTAGCGGGGTTCACAGATACGCAGTATTTT
TRBV18	TRBJ1-2	-	TRBD1	CASSATGGESYGYTF	TGTGCCAGCTCAGCGACAGGGGGTGAGTCCTATGGCTACACCTTC
TRBV7-9	TRBJ1-4	-	TRBD1	CASSQDRATNEKLFF	TGTGCCAGCAGCCAGGACAGGGCAACTAATGAAAAACTGTTTTTT